What follows describes a single T cell receptor (beta chain). The data were taken from a study of blood T cell repertoires in COVID-19. Germline V gene sequence: CDR1 SGHTA, CDR2 FQGNSA. The CDR3 loop spans 15 amino acids. Between the trimmed V and J ends, which lost 5 bases and 7 bases, there was a span of 21 bases. The assay was immunoSEQ multiplex PCR, and TCRdb's table has in-frame clones only and misses some. The table records about 210,000 clones, 82% of them present only once. Input material: peripheral blood. The chain is built from TRBV7-2 and TRBJ2-7, with D possibly matching TRBD1 (6 bases). The origin of this receptor is a woman aged 65 to 85 with COVID-19, enrolled during active disease. As DNA, the CDR3 is TGTGCCAGCAGCCCCCAAAACCTTGGACAGCGAGAGCAGTACTTC. Its translation is CASSPQNLGQREQYF.